This TCR beta chain derives from a study of CD8 T cells in Susac syndrome. The RNA input was roughly 0.5 to 1 ug, and it was reverse transcribed with random hexamers. TCRdb independently ran MiXCR on the immunoSEQ multiplex PCR reads; one entry per CDR3 protein. There are some 140,000 distinct CDR3 sequences in the sample; 85% to 95% occur only once, and over 0.15% lies in the top ten. General observations from the study: Expansion of Susac CD8+ clones peaked in TEMRA cells and in active patients.

Turning to this clonotype: What it binds is not known.

The CDR3 is made up of 15 amino acids. Germline CDR1 reads MNHEY; CDR2 reads SMNVEV (reference sequence). Trimming removed 4 bases from V and 2 bases from J, with 15 bases in between. The sample was CD8+ T cells from PBMCs. The TCR sequence derives from a human donor with Susac syndrome. V gene TRBV27 combines with J gene TRBJ2-7; TRBD1 or TRBD2 may be the D gene (6 bases each). The CDR3 spells CASSSEAGTPYEQYF. The CDR3 bases are TGTGCCAGCAGTTCCGAGGCGGGGACACCCTACGAGCAGTACTTC.